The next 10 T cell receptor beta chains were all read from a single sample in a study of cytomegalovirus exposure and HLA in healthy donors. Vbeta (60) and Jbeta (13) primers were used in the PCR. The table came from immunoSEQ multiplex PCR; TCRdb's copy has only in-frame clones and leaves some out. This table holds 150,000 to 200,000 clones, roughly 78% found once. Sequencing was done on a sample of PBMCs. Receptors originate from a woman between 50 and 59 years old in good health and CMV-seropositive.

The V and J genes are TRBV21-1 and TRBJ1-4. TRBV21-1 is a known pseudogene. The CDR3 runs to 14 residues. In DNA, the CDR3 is TGTGCCAGCGCCCGGTCCCGGCGGGGTGAAAAACTGTTTTTT. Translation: CASARSRRGEKLFF.

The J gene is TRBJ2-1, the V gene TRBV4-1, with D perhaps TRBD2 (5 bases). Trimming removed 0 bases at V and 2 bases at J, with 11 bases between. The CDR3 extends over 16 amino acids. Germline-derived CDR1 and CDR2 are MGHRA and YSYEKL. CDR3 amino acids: CASSQEASLTYNEQFF. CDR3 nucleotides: TGCGCCAGCAGCCAAGAGGCTAGCCTCACCTACAATGAGCAGTTCTTC.

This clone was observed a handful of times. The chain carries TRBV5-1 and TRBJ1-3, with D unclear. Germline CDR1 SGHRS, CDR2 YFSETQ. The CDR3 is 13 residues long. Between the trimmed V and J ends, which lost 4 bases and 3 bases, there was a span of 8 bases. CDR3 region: CASSAADGNTIYF. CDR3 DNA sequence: TGCGCCAGCAGCGCCGCGGATGGAAACACCATATATTTT.

As DNA, the CDR3 is TGCGCCAGCAGCCGAGATGGCGGGGGCGAGCAGTACTTC. This encodes CASSRDGGGEQYF. The chain uses TRBV5-1 and TRBJ2-5, with 7 bases lining up with TRBD2. TRBJ2-7 explains the end of the DNA better; the J call may be wrong. CDR3 size: 13 residues. Germline CDR1 and CDR2: SGHRS and YFSETQ.

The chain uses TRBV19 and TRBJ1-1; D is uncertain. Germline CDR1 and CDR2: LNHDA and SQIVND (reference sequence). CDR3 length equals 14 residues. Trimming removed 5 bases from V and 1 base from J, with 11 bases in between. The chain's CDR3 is CASSWLERNTEAFF. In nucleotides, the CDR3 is TGTGCCAGTAGTTGGTTGGAGAGGAACACTGAAGCTTTCTTT.

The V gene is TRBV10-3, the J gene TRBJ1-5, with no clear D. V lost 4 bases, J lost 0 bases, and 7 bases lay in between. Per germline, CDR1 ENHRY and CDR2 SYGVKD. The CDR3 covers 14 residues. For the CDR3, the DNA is TGTGCCATCAGTGTGGAGCCTAGCAATCAGCCCCAGCATTTT. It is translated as CAISVEPSNQPQHF.

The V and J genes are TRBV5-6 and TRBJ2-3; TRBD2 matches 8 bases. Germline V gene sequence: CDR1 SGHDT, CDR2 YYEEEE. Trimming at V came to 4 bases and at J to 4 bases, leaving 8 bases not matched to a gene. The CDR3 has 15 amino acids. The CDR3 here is CASSGFAGGADTQYF. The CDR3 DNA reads TGTGCCAGCAGCGGATTTGCGGGGGGAGCAGATACGCAGTATTTT.

The CDR3 protein is CASSSSGRGVTEAFF. The CDR3 region has the DNA TGTGCCAGCAGCTCCTCGGGGAGGGGGGTGACTGAAGCTTTCTTT. This chain links TRBV7-9 with TRBJ1-1, with a possible D match to TRBD1 (6 bases). The CDR3 spans 15 residues. Germline assignment: CDR1 SEHNR and CDR2 FQNEAQ (reference sequence). V was shortened by 4 bases and J by 5 bases, with 17 bases between the two germline ends.

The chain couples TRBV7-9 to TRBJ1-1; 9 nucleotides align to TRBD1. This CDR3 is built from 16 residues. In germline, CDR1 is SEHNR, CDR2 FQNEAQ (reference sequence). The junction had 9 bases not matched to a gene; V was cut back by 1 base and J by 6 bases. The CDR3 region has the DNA TGTGCCAGCAGCTTAGAAACCGGGACAGGGACTCCTGAAGCTTTCTTT. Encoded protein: CASSLETGTGTPEAFF.

The CDR3 DNA follows: TGCGCCAGCAGCTTGGCCACCGGGGGAGGCTACGAGCAGTACTTC. It specifies CASSLATGGGYEQYF. The chain carries TRBV5-1 and TRBJ2-7; D perhaps matches TRBD2 (6 bases). This CDR3 contains 15 residues. Trimming took off 0 bases at V and 3 bases at J, with 13 bases between the two ends. Per germline, CDR1 SGHRS and CDR2 YFSETQ.